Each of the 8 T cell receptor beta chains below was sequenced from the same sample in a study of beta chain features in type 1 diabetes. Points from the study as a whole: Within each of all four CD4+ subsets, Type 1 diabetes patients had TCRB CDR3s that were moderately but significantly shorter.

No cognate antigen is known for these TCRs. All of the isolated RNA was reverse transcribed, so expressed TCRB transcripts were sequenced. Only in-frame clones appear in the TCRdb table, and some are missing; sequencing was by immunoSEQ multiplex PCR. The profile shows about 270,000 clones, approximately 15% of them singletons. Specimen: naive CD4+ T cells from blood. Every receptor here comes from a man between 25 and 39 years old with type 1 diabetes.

CDR3: CASSNKIGEQYF. The CDR3 DNA sequence: TGTGCCAGCAGCAATAAAATCGGGGAGCAGTACTTC. This chain uses TRBV21-1 with TRBJ2-7; TRBD2 reflects the table's D call only, with no check against the DNA. TRBV21-1 is annotated as a pseudogene. The CDR3 consists of 12 residues.

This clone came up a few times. The CDR3: CASSPGADQPQHF. The CDR3 DNA sequence: TGTGCCAGCTCACCAGGAGCCGATCAGCCCCAGCATTTT. This chain links TRBV18 with TRBJ1-5; D is unclear. This CDR3 has 13 amino acids. Germline assignment: CDR1 KGHSH and CDR2 LQKENI. Trimming shortened V by 2 bases and J by 5 bases, and 7 bases separated the two germline ends.

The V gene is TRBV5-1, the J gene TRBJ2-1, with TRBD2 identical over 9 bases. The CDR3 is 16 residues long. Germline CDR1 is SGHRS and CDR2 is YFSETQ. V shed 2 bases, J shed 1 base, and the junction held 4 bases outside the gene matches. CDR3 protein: CASSFGLAGSYNEQFF. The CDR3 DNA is TGCGCCAGCAGCTTCGGCCTAGCGGGATCCTACAATGAGCAGTTCTTC.

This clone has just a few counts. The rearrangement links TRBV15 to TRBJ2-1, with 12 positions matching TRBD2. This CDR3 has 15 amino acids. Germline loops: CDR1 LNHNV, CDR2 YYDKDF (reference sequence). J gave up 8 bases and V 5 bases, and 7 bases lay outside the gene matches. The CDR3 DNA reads TGTGCCACCAGCGCTACTAGCGGGAGGCTGTATGAGCAGTTCTTC. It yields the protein CATSATSGRLYEQFF.

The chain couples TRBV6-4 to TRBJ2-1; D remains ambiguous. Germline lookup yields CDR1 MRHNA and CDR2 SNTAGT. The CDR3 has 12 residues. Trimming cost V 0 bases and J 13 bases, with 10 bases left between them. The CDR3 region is CASSDSNRLQFF. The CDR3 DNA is TGTGCCAGCAGTGACTCGAATCGGTTACAGTTCTTC.

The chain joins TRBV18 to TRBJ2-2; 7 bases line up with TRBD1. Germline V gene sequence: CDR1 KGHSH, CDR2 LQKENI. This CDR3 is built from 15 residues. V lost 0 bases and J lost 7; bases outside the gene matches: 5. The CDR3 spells CASSPPTGYRGELFF. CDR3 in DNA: TGTGCCAGCTCACCACCGACAGGGTACCGCGGGGAGCTGTTTTTT.

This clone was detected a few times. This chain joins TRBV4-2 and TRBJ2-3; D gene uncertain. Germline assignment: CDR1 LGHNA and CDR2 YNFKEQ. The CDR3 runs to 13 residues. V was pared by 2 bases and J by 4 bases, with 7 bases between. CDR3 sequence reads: CASSQLGSDTQYF. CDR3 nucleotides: TGTGCCAGCAGCCAACTAGGCTCAGATACGCAGTATTTT.

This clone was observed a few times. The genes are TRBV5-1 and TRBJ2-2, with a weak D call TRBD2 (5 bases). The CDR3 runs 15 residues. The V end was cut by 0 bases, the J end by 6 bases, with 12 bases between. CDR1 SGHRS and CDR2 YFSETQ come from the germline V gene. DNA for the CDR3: TGCGCCAGCAGCTTGGAAGTGGGAGCTCCCGGGGAGCTGTTTTTT. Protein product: CASSLEVGAPGELFF.